Listed below are T cell receptor beta chains from one sample, sequenced in a study of T-cell reconstitution after alpha-beta-depleted transplantation in children. TCRdb called the PCR reads again in MiXCR, with one record for every CDR3 protein. The sample has almost 600,000 distinct CDR3 sequences, roughly 27% seen once. This specimen consisted of PBMCs, obtained before TCRalphabeta/CD19-depleted stem cell transplant. The receptor set was obtained from a boy in the first two years of life with Wiskott-Aldrich syndrome, due to receive a stem cell transplant. Each CDR3 is given with its conserved first and last residue. A D gene is named only where the DNA matches it firmly. Size is stated for part of the rows, as once, few or many counts, or as a class when the clone is expanded.

cdr3_aa | cdr3_nt | d_call | j_call | clone_size | v_call
CASSPRWGGVSGRRNEQYF | TGCGCCAGCAGCCCCCGTTGGGGAGGCGTTAGCGGGAGAAGAAACGAGCAGTACTTC | TRBD2 | TRBJ2-7 | few | TRBV4-1
CASSLTRGFYEQYF | TGTGCCAGCAGCTTGACACGGGGTTTCTACGAGCAGTACTTC | - | TRBJ2-7 | - | TRBV7-2
CASSLGLAGLAYNEQFF | TGCGCCAGCAGCTTGGGGCTAGCGGGCCTCGCTTACAATGAGCAGTTCTTC | TRBD2 | TRBJ2-1 | few | TRBV5-1
CASSDPTGGPYNEQFF | TGCGCCAGCAGCGACCCGACTGGCGGTCCCTACAATGAGCAGTTCTTC | - | TRBJ2-1 | - | TRBV5-1
CASSWGLAATDTQYF | TGCGCCAGCAGCTGGGGACTAGCTGCCACAGATACGCAGTATTTT | TRBD2 | TRBJ2-3 | few | TRBV5-1
CASRSLSTDEQYF | TGCGCCAGCAGATCACTCTCAACCGACGAGCAGTACTTC | - | TRBJ2-7 | - | TRBV4-1
CASSWIMYTQYF | TGCGCCAGCAGCTGGATTATGTATACGCAGTATTTT | - | TRBJ2-3 | - | TRBV5-1
CSATGQGNNEQFF | TGCAGTGCAACGGGACAGGGGAACAATGAGCAGTTCTTC | TRBD1 | TRBJ2-1 | - | TRBV20-1
CSAITGTDNQPQHF | TGCAGTGCTATCACCGGGACAGACAATCAGCCCCAGCATTTT | TRBD1 | TRBJ1-5 | - | TRBV20-1
CASVNDTQYF | TGTGCCAGCGTCAATGATACGCAGTATTTT | - | TRBJ2-3 | - | TRBV21-1
CASSWPPWGSLYNEQFF | TGTGCCAGCAGCTGGCCCCCCTGGGGTTCCCTCTACAATGAGCAGTTCTTC | - | TRBJ2-1 | - | TRBV7-8
CASSQAGETNEKLFF | TGTGCCAGCAGCCAAGCGGGAGAGACTAATGAAAAACTGTTTTTT | - | TRBJ1-4 | - | TRBV3-1
CSARDSRNQLAKNIQYF | TGCAGTGCTAGAGATAGTAGGAACCAGCTAGCCAAAAACATTCAGTACTTC | - | TRBJ2-4 | few | TRBV20-1
CASAWDGDTQYF | TGCGCCAGCGCGTGGGACGGAGATACGCAGTATTTT | - | TRBJ2-3 | - | TRBV5-1
CASSEKLTPGDEQYF | TGCGCCAGCAGTGAGAAGCTAACGCCGGGGGACGAGCAGTACTTC | - | TRBJ2-7 | few | TRBV10-2
CSVGLMMRDACEQFF | TGCAGCGTTGGGCTTATGATGCGGGATGCTTGTGAGCAGTTCTTC | - | TRBJ2-1 | - | TRBV29-1
CAISDDRPHTEAFF | TGTGCCATCAGTGATGACAGGCCGCACACTGAAGCTTTCTTT | - | TRBJ1-1 | - | TRBV10-3
CASRPTFNEQFF | TGTGCCAGCAGACCTACCTTCAATGAGCAGTTCTTC | - | TRBJ2-1 | - | TRBV12-3/TRBV12-4